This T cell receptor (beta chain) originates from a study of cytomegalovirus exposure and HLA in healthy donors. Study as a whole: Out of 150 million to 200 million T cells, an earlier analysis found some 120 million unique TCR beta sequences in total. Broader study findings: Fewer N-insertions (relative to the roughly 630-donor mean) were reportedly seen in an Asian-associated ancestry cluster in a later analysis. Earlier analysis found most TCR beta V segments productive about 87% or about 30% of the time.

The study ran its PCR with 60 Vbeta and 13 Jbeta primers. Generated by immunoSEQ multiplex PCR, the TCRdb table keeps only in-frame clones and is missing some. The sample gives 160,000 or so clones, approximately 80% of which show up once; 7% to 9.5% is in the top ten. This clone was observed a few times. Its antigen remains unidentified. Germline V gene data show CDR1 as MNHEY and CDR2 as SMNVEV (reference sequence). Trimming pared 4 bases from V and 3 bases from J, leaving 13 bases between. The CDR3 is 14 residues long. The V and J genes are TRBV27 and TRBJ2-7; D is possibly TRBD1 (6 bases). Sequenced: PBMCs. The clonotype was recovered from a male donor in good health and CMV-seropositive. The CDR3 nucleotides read TGTGCCAGCAGTTCCACGGGACAAAACTACGAGCAGTACTTC. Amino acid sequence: CASSSTGQNYEQYF.